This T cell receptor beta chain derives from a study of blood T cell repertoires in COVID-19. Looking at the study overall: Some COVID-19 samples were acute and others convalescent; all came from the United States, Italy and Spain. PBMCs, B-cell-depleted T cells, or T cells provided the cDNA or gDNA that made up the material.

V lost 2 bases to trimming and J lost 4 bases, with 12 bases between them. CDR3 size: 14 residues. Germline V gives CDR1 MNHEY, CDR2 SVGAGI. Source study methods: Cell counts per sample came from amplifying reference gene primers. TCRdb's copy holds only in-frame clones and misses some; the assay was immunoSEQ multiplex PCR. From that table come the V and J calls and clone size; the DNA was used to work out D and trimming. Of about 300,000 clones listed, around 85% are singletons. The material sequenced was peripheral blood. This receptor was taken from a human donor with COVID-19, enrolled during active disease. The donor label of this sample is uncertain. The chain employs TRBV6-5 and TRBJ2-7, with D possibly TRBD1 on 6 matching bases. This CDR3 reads CASSYGGLDYEQYF. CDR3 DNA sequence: TGTGCCAGCAGTTACGGGGGCCTGGATTACGAGCAGTACTTC.